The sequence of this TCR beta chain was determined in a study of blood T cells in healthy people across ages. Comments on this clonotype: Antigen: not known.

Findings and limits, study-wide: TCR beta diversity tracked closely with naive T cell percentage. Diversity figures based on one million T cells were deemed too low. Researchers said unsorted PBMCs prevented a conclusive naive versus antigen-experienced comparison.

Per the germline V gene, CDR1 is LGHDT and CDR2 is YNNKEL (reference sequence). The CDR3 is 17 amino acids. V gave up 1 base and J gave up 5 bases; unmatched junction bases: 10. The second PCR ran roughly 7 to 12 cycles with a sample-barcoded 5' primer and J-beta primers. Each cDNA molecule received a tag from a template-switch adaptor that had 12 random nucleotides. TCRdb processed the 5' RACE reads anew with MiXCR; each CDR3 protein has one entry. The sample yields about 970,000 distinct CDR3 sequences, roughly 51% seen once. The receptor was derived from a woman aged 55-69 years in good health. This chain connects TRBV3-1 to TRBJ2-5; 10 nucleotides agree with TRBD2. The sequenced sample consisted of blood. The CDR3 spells CASSQGVLAGVGETQYF. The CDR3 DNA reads TGTGCCAGCAGCCAAGGGGTTCTAGCGGGAGTTGGTGAGACCCAGTACTTC.